Below are 8 T cell receptor beta chains sequenced from a single sample in a study of control samples from healthy donors and cancer patients. Sequenced by immunoSEQ multiplex PCR; TCRdb stores in-frame clones only, minus some. The table includes about 49,000 clones, 65% to 90% detected once. The material sequenced was PBMCs. These receptors all come from a woman aged 45 to 65 with lung cancer.

The chain has TRBV19 and TRBJ1-5; TRBD1 might be the D (6 bases). V was cut by 7 bases and J by 5 bases, with 21 bases left in between. Germline lookup yields CDR1 LNHDA and CDR2 SQIVND (reference sequence). CDR3 size: 16 residues. CDR3 coding DNA: TGTGCCAGTACCGAACGGGGGCCCACACGAGATCAGCCCCAGCATTTT. Protein product: CASTERGPTRDQPQHF.

Concerning this clone itself: A read error may produce the germline difference seen at one junction end. The rearrangement links TRBV7-9 to TRBJ2-3; TRBD2 aligns across 10 bases. Germline V gene data show CDR1 as SEHNR and CDR2 as FQNEAQ (reference sequence). The CDR3 is 14 residues long. The CDR3 region is CASSLAGGTDTQYF. The CDR3 bases are TGTGCCAGCAGTTTAGCGGGGGGAACAGATACGCAGTATTTT.

The chain has TRBV11-3 and TRBJ2-1, with 10 bases identical to TRBD1. The CDR3 runs to 15 residues. The germline gives CDR1 SGHNT, CDR2 YENEEA. Trimming took 5 bases from V and 12 from J; bases not matched to a gene: 13. CDR3 amino acids: CASSLGDRGRGWQFF. The CDR3 DNA follows: TGTGCCAGCAGCCTAGGGGACAGGGGAAGAGGGTGGCAGTTCTTC.

This clone was detected only once. The genes are TRBV7-9 and TRBJ1-6; D might be TRBD1 (6 bases). CDR3 length: 12 amino acids. Trimming stripped 5 bases from V and 9 bases from J, with 8 bases between. Germline V lookup: CDR1 SEHNR, CDR2 FQNEAQ (reference sequence). As DNA, the CDR3 is TGTGCCAGCAGCGAGGGGGTTTCACCCCTCCACTTT. This translates into CASSEGVSPLHF.

This clone was seen a few times. The rearrangement joins TRBV13 to TRBJ1-1; D remains unclear. The V end was cut by 4 bases, the J end by 6 bases, with 6 bases between. Germline CDR1 is PRHDT and CDR2 is FYEKMQ (reference sequence). This CDR3 has 11 residues. CDR3 loop: CASSSGPEAFF. The CDR3 DNA reads TGTGCCAGCAGCTCCGGGCCTGAAGCTTTCTTT.

This chain uses TRBV19 with TRBJ1-2; D remains unclear. V was pared by 3 bases and J by 0 bases, with 5 bases between. The CDR3 extends over 13 amino acids. The germline V gene has CDR1 LNHDA and CDR2 SQIVND (reference sequence). Here the CDR3 reads CASSIEANYGYTF. The CDR3 coding sequence is TGTGCCAGTAGTATCGAGGCTAACTATGGCTACACCTTC.

This clone occurred once. V and J are TRBV5-4 and TRBJ1-2; the D gene is possibly TRBD1 (6 bases). The V end was cut by 3 bases, the J end by 4 bases, with 10 bases between. The CDR3 length is 13 residues. CDR1 and CDR2 from the germline V gene are SGHNT and YYREEE (reference sequence). CDR3 amino acids: CASSSGQLYGYTF. Here the CDR3 DNA reads TGTGCCAGCAGCTCAGGACAGCTCTATGGCTACACCTTC.

The chain recombines TRBV6-5 with TRBJ2-1, with a weak D call TRBD1 (5 bases). CDR3 length equals 12 residues. Trimming took 7 bases from V and 4 from J, leaving 8 bases between them. Germline loops: CDR1 MNHEY, CDR2 SVGAGI. The CDR3 DNA sequence: TGTGCCAGCAAGTCAGGGTACAATGAGCAGTTCTTC. It is translated as CASKSGYNEQFF.